There are many counts of the clone carrying this T cell receptor beta chain. What it recognizes is unknown. This entry comes from a study of T cell repertoires in cytomegalovirus infection. Across the study: Public signatures in TCR beta pointed to CMV infection and matching HLA type.

The study, taken as a whole, reports: Dominating the ex vivo response were TCR beta clonotypes that were CMV-specific and HLA-C-restricted.

TCRdb re-analysed the reads in MiXCR, keeping a single row per CDR3 protein. Altogether just under 550,000 distinct CDR3 sequences are present, 26% being singletons, with the ten largest covering roughly 13%. V lost 8 bases, J lost 2 bases, and 13 bases lay in between. Germline V gives CDR1 SGHTA, CDR2 FQGNSA. There are 13 residues in the CDR3. Sequenced material: PBMCs. The TCR originated in a human donor in good health (CMV status not recorded). Some clones in this sample may be carry-over from other donors' samples. The genes are TRBV7-2 and TRBJ2-7, with D maybe TRBD2 (5 bases). The CDR3, as DNA: TGTGCCAGCGGAACCGGGAACACCTACGAGCAGTACTTC. Protein sequence: CASGTGNTYEQYF.